The 15 T cell receptor beta chains listed next were all sequenced from one sample in a study of OX40 agonist ivuxolimab in advanced cancers. Repertoires were generated with immunoSEQ multiplex PCR, while TCRdb's copy carries only in-frame clones and drops some. The sample consists of about 84,000 clones, over 85% of them appearing once. This specimen was CD4+ or CD8+ T cells sorted from blood, taken in a trial of the OX40 agonist ivuxolimab. The receptors here all came from an adult with an advanced solid tumor such as melanoma, head and neck, liver or kidney cancer.

This chain joins TRBV6-1 and TRBJ2-7; D remains ambiguous. Deletions cut 3 bases from V and 8 bases from J, with 20 bases between. The CDR3 consists of 15 residues. Germline CDR1 is MNHNS and CDR2 is SASEGT. This CDR3 is CASSDSGWAGRQQYF. The CDR3 DNA reads TGTGCCAGCAGTGATTCTGGGTGGGCTGGACGCCAGCAGTACTTC.

A single count supports this clone. The chain employs TRBV16 and TRBJ1-5, with 8 bases aligning to TRBD1. The CDR3 length is 14 residues. The J segment lost 6 bases and the V segment lost 4 bases, leaving 5 bases of the junction unmatched. Per germline, CDR1 KGHSY and CDR2 FQNENV. CDR3 nucleotide sequence: TGTGCCAGCAGCCGAGGACAGGGTGGTCAGCCCCAGCATTTT. It translates to CASSRGQGGQPQHF.

J is TRBJ2-4 and V is TRBV6-1, with 7 bases matching TRBD2. The junction had 5 bases not matched to a gene; V was cut back by 1 base and J by 2 bases. Per germline, CDR1 MNHNS and CDR2 SASEGT. The CDR3 totals 16 residues. CDR3 sequence reads: CASSEVGGGTKNIQYF. CDR3 DNA: TGTGCCAGCAGTGAAGTGGGCGGGGGTACCAAAAACATTCAGTACTTC.

This clone was observed a handful of times. The chain recombines TRBV10-1 with TRBJ2-3; D not resolved. V was cut by 0 bases and J by 0 bases, with 4 bases left in between. Germline CDR1 WNHNN, CDR2 SYGVQD (reference sequence). The CDR3 spans 14 residues. The CDR3, as DNA: TGCGCCAGCAGTGAGTCTGTAAGCACAGATACGCAGTATTTT. Translation gives CASSESVSTDTQYF.

J is TRBJ2-2 and V is TRBV7-9; 7 bases map to TRBD2. CDR1 SEHNR and CDR2 FQNEAQ come from the germline V gene (reference sequence). CDR3 length equals 15 residues. V lost 3 bases, J lost 5 bases, and 6 bases stayed unmatched. For the CDR3, the DNA is TGTGCCAGCAGCTTGGGCGGGAGTAGGACCGGGGAGCTGTTTTTT. Its translation: CASSLGGSRTGELFF.

V and J are TRBV11-2 and TRBJ2-1, with a tentative D call TRBD2 (5 bases). The CDR3 is made up of 13 amino acids. The germline gives CDR1 SGHAT, CDR2 FQNNGV. Trimming cost V 0 bases and J 10 bases, with 10 bases left between them. The CDR3 sequence: CASSLDWPGEQFF. Written as DNA, the CDR3 is TGTGCCAGCAGCTTAGATTGGCCGGGGGAGCAGTTCTTC.

This sequence joins TRBV5-1 and TRBJ2-2, with TRBD2 matching 7 bases. Unmatched junction bases numbered 6, after V lost 4 bases and J lost 6 bases. In germline, CDR1 is SGHRS, CDR2 YFSETQ. The CDR3 is 14 amino acids. CDR3 in DNA: TGCGCCAGCAGCCGAACTAGCGTAGCCGGGGAGCTGTTTTTT. Its protein is CASSRTSVAGELFF.

This clone was observed a handful of times. V and J are TRBV15 and TRBJ1-1; D gene uncertain. The CDR3 covers 14 residues. The ends were cut back, 1 base at V and 0 bases at J, with 6 bases in the middle. From germline, CDR1 is LNHNV and CDR2 YYDKDF (reference sequence). CDR3: CATSRAAVNTEAFF. CDR3 nucleotide sequence: TGTGCCACCAGCAGAGCTGCCGTGAACACTGAAGCTTTCTTT.

This clone was recorded a few times. The J gene is TRBJ2-2, the V gene TRBV2; D ambiguous. V lost 2 bases and J lost 13, with 11 bases in between. CDR3 length: 12 residues. CDR1 and CDR2 (germline): SNHLY, FYNNEI. The CDR3 loop is CASSEFVDVLFF. In DNA, the CDR3 is TGTGCCAGCAGTGAATTCGTAGATGTGCTGTTTTTT.

The chain employs TRBV6-6 and TRBJ1-2; D gene uncertain. Germline CDR1 and CDR2: MNHNY and SVGAGI (reference sequence). CDR3 size: 15 residues. Trimming removed 0 bases from V and 2 bases from J, with 10 bases in between. The CDR3 loop is CASSYSGPGNYGYTF. The CDR3 bases are TGTGCCAGCAGTTACTCCGGGCCGGGCAACTATGGCTACACCTTC.

The CDR3 DNA is TGTGCCAGCAGCCCATACCCTCGGGGGCGCCAAGGCACTGAAGCTTTCTTT. This gives the protein CASSPYPRGRQGTEAFF. This chain links TRBV7-6 with TRBJ1-1; possible D gene TRBD1, 6 bases. The germline V gene has CDR1 SGHVS and CDR2 FNYEAQ. The V end was cut by 5 bases, the J end by 4 bases, with 23 bases between. There are 17 residues in the CDR3.

CDR3 sequence (DNA): TGTGCCAGCAGGTGGGACAACCCCTACGAGCAGTACTTC. Translated, it gives CASRWDNPYEQYF. V gene TRBV2 combines with J gene TRBJ2-7; D possibly corresponds to TRBD1 (6 bases). The V and J ends lost 6 bases and 2 bases respectively, with 11 bases between them. The CDR3 runs to 13 residues. Germline V gene lookup returns CDR1 SNHLY and CDR2 FYNNEI.

This chain uses TRBV7-3 with TRBJ2-1; possibly TRBD1 for D (5 bases). This CDR3 spans 13 amino acids. CDR1 SGHTA and CDR2 FQGTGA come from the germline V gene. Trimming took off 5 bases at V and 7 bases at J, with 12 bases between the two ends. The CDR3 here is CASSPGIQNEQFF. CDR3 sequence (DNA): TGTGCCAGCAGCCCAGGGATACAGAATGAGCAGTTCTTC.

The chain couples TRBV6-6 to TRBJ2-1; 8 bases are a match to TRBD2. CDR3 size: 15 residues. After removal of 7 bases from V and 4 bases from J, the junction contained 9 bases not matched to a gene. Germline V CDR1 and CDR2: MNHNY, SVGAGI (reference sequence). The CDR3 DNA reads as TGTGCCAGCACTACCGGACTAGCTAAGTACAATGAGCAGTTCTTC. It specifies CASTTGLAKYNEQFF.

The chain joins TRBV10-1 to TRBJ2-1; possible D gene TRBD2, 6 bases. Germline V CDR1 and CDR2: WNHNN, SYGVQD (reference sequence). The CDR3 length is 11 residues. V dropped 3 bases and J dropped 16 bases, with 13 bases sitting between them. The CDR3 loop reads CASSETSSLFF. Written as DNA, the CDR3 is TGCGCCAGCAGTGAAACTAGCAGCCTATTCTTC.